The 21 T cell receptor beta chains listed next were all sequenced from one sample in a study of T cell changes during pregnancy in multiple sclerosis. The assay was immunoSEQ multiplex PCR, and TCRdb's table has in-frame clones only and misses some. The sample holds around 55,000 clones, 75% to 90% seen once. The sample in question was CD4+ T cells from peripheral blood mononuclear cells, obtained in the first trimester of pregnancy. These receptors came from a female donor with multiple sclerosis, enrolled in a pregnancy study.

Worth noting for this clone: The same CDR3 also results from other DNA sequences found in this sample. The chain employs TRBV15 and TRBJ1-1, with D possibly matching TRBD1 (5 bases). The CDR3 is made up of 16 amino acids. V was pared by 0 bases and J by 8 bases, with 19 bases between. CDR1 and CDR2 (germline): LNHNV, YYDKDF (reference sequence). CDR3 sequence reads: CATSRDQGGARTEAFF. The CDR3 nucleotides read TGTGCCACCAGCAGAGATCAGGGAGGGGCTCGTACCGAAGCTTTCTTT.

The chain couples TRBV7-9 to TRBJ1-2; unclear D gene. V gave up 2 bases and J gave up 4 bases, with 14 bases separating them. This CDR3 is 15 amino acids long. Germline V gene data show CDR1 as SEHNR and CDR2 as FQNEAQ (reference sequence). CDR3 sequence reads: CASSLNVDSFYGYTF. The CDR3 coding sequence is TGTGCCAGCAGCTTAAACGTGGATAGCTTCTATGGCTACACCTTC.

The CDR3 spells CAGNIQVTGELFF. The CDR3 DNA is TGTGCCGGGAACATTCAGGTCACCGGGGAGCTGTTTTTT. This chain joins TRBV30 and TRBJ2-2, with D unresolved. The CDR3 has 13 amino acids. Trimming stripped 8 bases from V and 4 bases from J, with 14 bases between. Germline CDR1 GTSNPN, CDR2 SVGIG (reference sequence).

The chain couples TRBV4-1 to TRBJ2-7, with D possibly being TRBD1 (6 bases). The CDR3 extends over 13 amino acids. Germline values: CDR1 MGHRA, CDR2 YSYEKL. Between the trimmed V and J ends, which lost 0 bases and 7 bases, there was a span of 10 bases. CDR3 coding DNA: TGCGCCAGCAGCCAAGACAGGGGCCGGGAGCAGTACTTC. Its protein product is CASSQDRGREQYF.

This chain links TRBV5-6 with TRBJ2-7, with TRBD1 matching over 7 bases. The CDR3 length is 15 residues. Germline lookup yields CDR1 SGHDT and CDR2 YYEEEE. Trimming cost V 4 bases and J 1 base; bases outside gene matches: 8. CDR3 DNA: TGTGCCAGCAGCGGGATTGACAGGGTGTCCTACGAGCAGTACTTC. Residues: CASSGIDRVSYEQYF.

This rearrangement joins TRBV7-2 to TRBJ2-1, with 8 bases lining up with TRBD2. Germline V gene data show CDR1 as SGHTA and CDR2 as FQGNSA. The CDR3 is 16 residues long. The V gene end was trimmed by 5 bases and the J gene end by 0 bases; junction bases not matched to a gene: 6. CDR3 in amino acids: CASSATSGSSYNEQFF. The DNA of the CDR3 is TGTGCCAGCAGCGCCACAAGCGGGAGCTCCTACAATGAGCAGTTCTTC. Together with reference TRBV7-2 and TRBJ2-1, the CDR3 gives the full variable domain: GAGVSQSPSNKVTEKGKDVELRCDPISGHTALYWYRQSLGQGLEFLIYFQGNSAPDKSGLPSDRFSAERTGGSVSTLTIQRTQQEDSAVYLCASSATSGSSYNEQFFGPGTRLTVL.

The J gene is TRBJ2-7, the V gene TRBV6-1; D remains unclear. Trimming removed 4 bases from V and 2 bases from J, with 3 bases in between. CDR3 size: 11 residues. In germline, CDR1 is MNHNS, CDR2 SASEGT. The CDR3 coding sequence is TGTGCCAGCAGTGTAACCTACGAGCAGTACTTC. Protein: CASSVTYEQYF.

The chain employs TRBV29-1 and TRBJ1-2; perhaps TRBD1 as D (5 bases). This CDR3 spans 12 amino acids. CDR1 and CDR2 (germline): SQVTM, ANQGSEA. Trimming removed 7 bases at V and 8 bases at J, with 17 bases between. CDR3 amino acids: CSAFGASGGYTF. The DNA for the CDR3 is TGCAGCGCATTTGGAGCCTCAGGGGGCTACACCTTC. The variable domain in full, with the rest retrieved from reference TRBV29-1 and TRBJ1-2, is SAVISQKPSRDICQRGTSLTIQCQVDSQVTMMFWYRQQPGQSLTLIATANQGSEATYESGFVIDKFPISRPNLTFSTLTVSNMSPEDSSIYLCSAFGASGGYTFGSGTRLTVV.

The rearrangement links TRBV4-3 to TRBJ1-2, with 11 bases aligning to TRBD1. This CDR3 is 15 amino acids long. The V and J ends lost 4 bases and 5 bases, in that order; junction bases with no gene match: 6. From germline, CDR1 is LGHNA and CDR2 YSLEER. CDR3 nucleotide sequence: TGCGCCAGCAGCCCACGGACAGGGGGCGTTTATGGCTACACCTTC. It yields the protein CASSPRTGGVYGYTF.

In regard to this clone: The same CDR3 can be traced to other DNA sequences in this sample. The V gene is TRBV5-6, the J gene TRBJ1-6; 7 nucleotides match TRBD1. V gave up 2 bases and J gave up 4 bases; unmatched junction bases: 9. Germline-derived CDR1 and CDR2 are SGHDT and YYEEEE. This CDR3 region has 17 residues. CDR3 nucleotides: TGTGCCAGCAGCTTCTTCGGCCAGGACAGGTATAATTCACCCCTCCACTTT. It specifies CASSFFGQDRYNSPLHF.

CDR3: CASTRMLQINMNTEAFF. The CDR3 DNA follows: TGTGCCAGCACCCGGATGTTACAGATTAACATGAACACTGAAGCTTTCTTT. The rearrangement links TRBV5-6 to TRBJ1-1; no clear D gene. CDR1 and CDR2 from the germline V gene are SGHDT and YYEEEE. This CDR3 is 17 amino acids long. Trimming pared 6 bases from V and 0 bases from J, leaving 21 bases between.

In this sample, this clone turned up a few times. This chain connects TRBV5-1 to TRBJ2-1; D call uncertain. Germline V CDR1 and CDR2: SGHRS, YFSETQ. The CDR3 runs 14 residues. V lost 1 base and J lost 7, with 12 bases in between. For the CDR3, the DNA is TGCGCCAGCAGCTTGATGCCAGGCACTAATGAGCAGTTCTTC. It yields the protein CASSLMPGTNEQFF.

The rearrangement joins TRBV7-2 to TRBJ2-7, with 8 bases aligning to TRBD2. The CDR3 has 13 amino acids. With 1 base clipped from V and 7 bases from J, the junction kept 3 bases outside the gene matches. The germline CDR1 and CDR2 sequences are SGHTA and FQGNSA. The DNA of the CDR3 is TGTGCCAGCAGCTTAGATCCGGGGGGGGAGCAGTACTTC. This encodes CASSLDPGGEQYF.

V is TRBV28 and J is TRBJ2-1, with a tentative D call TRBD1 (5 bases). Trimming cost V 8 bases and J 4 bases, with 21 bases left between them. Germline loops: CDR1 MDHEN, CDR2 SYDVKM. This CDR3 has 16 residues. CDR3: CASVSLEDTLYNEQFF. As DNA, the CDR3 is TGTGCCAGCGTTAGTTTAGAGGACACGTTATACAATGAGCAGTTCTTC.

This rearrangement joins TRBV5-1 to TRBJ2-4; a weak D match, TRBD2 (6 bases). Germline lookup yields CDR1 SGHRS and CDR2 YFSETQ. V gave up 1 base and J gave up 9 bases, with 26 bases separating them. CDR3 length equals 18 residues. CDR3 region: CASSLRASGSGRNVIQYF. Here the CDR3 DNA reads TGCGCCAGCAGCTTGAGAGCGAGCGGGTCGGGACGAAACGTCATTCAGTACTTC. The full variable domain, rest sourced from reference TRBV5-1 and TRBJ2-4, is KAGVTQTPRYLIKTRGQQVTLSCSPISGHRSVSWYQQTPGQGLQFLFEYFSETQRNKGNFPGRFSGRQFSNSRSEMNVSTLELGDSALYLCASSLRASGSGRNVIQYFGAGTRLSVL.

The chain uses TRBV6-5 and TRBJ2-7; 10 nucleotides line up with TRBD2. This CDR3 contains 16 residues. Germline V gene data show CDR1 as MNHEY and CDR2 as SVGAGI. The J segment lost 7 bases and the V segment lost 0 bases, leaving 9 bases of the junction unmatched. CDR3 nucleotide sequence: TGTGCCAGCAGTTACTCTACAGCGGGAGGGCAAGGGGAGCAGTACTTC. Encoded protein: CASSYSTAGGQGEQYF.

The chain is built from TRBV5-1 and TRBJ1-2; 7 nucleotides agree with TRBD1. V dropped 1 base and J dropped 2; count of bases not matched to a gene: 5. Germline CDR1 and CDR2: SGHRS and YFSETQ. The CDR3 contains 15 residues. CDR3: CASSLMLDRNYGYTF. The CDR3 DNA is TGCGCCAGCAGCTTGATGTTGGACAGGAACTATGGCTACACCTTC. Filled out from reference TRBV5-1 and TRBJ1-2, the complete variable domain reads KAGVTQTPRYLIKTRGQQVTLSCSPISGHRSVSWYQQTPGQGLQFLFEYFSETQRNKGNFPGRFSGRQFSNSRSEMNVSTLELGDSALYLCASSLMLDRNYGYTFGSGTRLTVV.

This clone was recorded a few times. This chain uses TRBV19 with TRBJ2-5, with 11 bases fitting TRBD2. V was clipped by 11 bases and J by 3 bases; unmatched bases: 11. Germline CDR1 and CDR2: LNHDA and SQIVND (reference sequence). This CDR3 is 15 amino acids long. CDR3 protein: CASTLGSGREETQYF. The DNA for the CDR3 is TGTGCCTCGACTTTGGGTAGCGGGAGGGAAGAGACCCAGTACTTC. The complete variable domain, with remaining parts taken from reference TRBV19 and TRBJ2-5, reads DGGITQSPKYLFRKEGQNVTLSCEQNLNHDAMYWYRQDPGQGLRLIYYSQIVNDFQKGDIAEGYSVSREKKESFPLTVTSAQKNPTAFYLCASTLGSGREETQYFGPGTRLLVL.

This chain joins TRBV5-6 and TRBJ1-1; no definite D call. Germline V gene lookup returns CDR1 SGHDT and CDR2 YYEEEE. CDR3 length: 14 residues. V was cut by 0 bases and J by 2 bases, with 8 bases left in between. The CDR3 spells CASSLEPINTEAFF. CDR3 nucleotide sequence: TGTGCCAGCAGCTTGGAGCCTATAAACACTGAAGCTTTCTTT.

The rearrangement joins TRBV18 to TRBJ1-1; tentative D call: TRBD1 (6 bases). The CDR3 is 16 residues long. Trimming removed 2 bases from V and 0 bases from J, with 13 bases in between. CDR1 and CDR2 (germline): KGHSH, LQKENI. CDR3 protein: CASSPTPTGLNTEAFF. DNA of the CDR3: TGTGCCAGCTCACCAACCCCAACAGGGTTGAACACTGAAGCTTTCTTT.

The CDR3 here is CAWSTRQGNQPQHF. CDR3 in DNA: TGTGCCTGGAGTACAAGACAGGGCAATCAGCCCCAGCATTTT. The chain combines TRBV30 with TRBJ1-5, with a possible D match to TRBD1 (6 bases). Per the germline V gene, CDR1 is GTSNPN and CDR2 is SVGIG (reference sequence). The CDR3 has 14 amino acids. V lost 2 bases to trimming and J lost 2 bases, with 10 bases between them.